The clone carrying this T cell receptor (beta chain) was counted ten times or more. As yet, its antigen is unknown. What was amplified from RNA transcripts were TCR beta CDR3 regions. Researchers ran a first-round RT-PCR on the TCR CDR3 using the HTBI primer set. TCRdb re-called the multiplex PCR reads through MiXCR, storing one row per CDR3 protein. The top ten clones hold approximately 4% of a sample with around 350,000 distinct CDR3 sequences, 15% to 20% of them seen once. Exclusion of patients followed from uncontrolled infection, other autoimmune disease, pregnancy or lactation. Orbital computed tomography, thyroid ultrasound, serum thyroxine and TRAb, and clinical symptoms together informed the diagnoses. The data derive from a study of T cells in Graves' hyperthyroidism and ophthalmopathy. The germline V gene has CDR1 SGHDN and CDR2 FVKESK. The CDR3 length is 13 residues. V dropped 0 bases and J dropped 6 bases, with 8 bases sitting between them.

Study findings and constraints: Prediction of ophthalmopathy progression came a median around 6 months pre-onset.

The specimen sequenced was blood. The chain is built from TRBV14 and TRBJ1-1; D uncertain. The TCR was taken from a woman aged 18-29 years with Graves' hyperthyroidism. CDR3: CASSQDPWSEAFF. CDR3 nucleotide sequence: TGTGCCAGCAGCCAAGACCCCTGGTCTGAAGCTTTCTTT.